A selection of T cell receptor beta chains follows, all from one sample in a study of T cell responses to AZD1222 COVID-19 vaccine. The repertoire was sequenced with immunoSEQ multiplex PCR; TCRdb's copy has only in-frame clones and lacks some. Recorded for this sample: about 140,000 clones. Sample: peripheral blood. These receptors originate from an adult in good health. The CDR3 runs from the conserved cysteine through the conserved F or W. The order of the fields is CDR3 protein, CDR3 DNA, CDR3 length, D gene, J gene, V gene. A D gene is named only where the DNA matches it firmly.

CDR3aa: CASSSMILIEAFF
CDR3nt: TGTGCCAGCAGTTCCATGATCCTAATTGAAGCTTTCTTT
len: 13
d_gene: -
j_gene: TRBJ1-1
v_gene: TRBV6-5

CDR3aa: CASSSDSNTEAFF
CDR3nt: TGTGCCAGCTCCTCGGACAGTAACACTGAAGCTTTCTTT
len: 13
d_gene: -
j_gene: TRBJ1-1
v_gene: TRBV18

CDR3aa: CASSREGGQTYEQYF
CDR3nt: TGTGCCAGCAGCCGGGAGGGGGGACAGACCTACGAGCAGTACTTC
len: 15
d_gene: -
j_gene: TRBJ2-7
v_gene: TRBV4-2

CDR3aa: CASSLEGQPQHF
CDR3nt: TGTGCCAGCAGTTTAGAGGGACAGCCCCAGCATTTT
len: 12
d_gene: -
j_gene: TRBJ1-5
v_gene: TRBV12-3/TRBV12-4

CDR3aa: CASSRTPSPNSGNTIYF
CDR3nt: TGTGCCAGCAGCCGCACTCCTAGTCCGAACTCTGGAAACACCATATATTTT
len: 17
d_gene: -
j_gene: TRBJ1-3
v_gene: TRBV7-8

CDR3aa: CASSADNYGYTF
CDR3nt: TGTGCCAGCAGCGCAGACAACTATGGCTACACCTTC
len: 12
d_gene: -
j_gene: TRBJ1-2
v_gene: TRBV6-5

CDR3aa: CASSIKRGSSTDTQYF
CDR3nt: TGTGCCAGTAGTATTAAGCGGGGGTCAAGCACAGATACGCAGTATTTT
len: 16
d_gene: TRBD2
j_gene: TRBJ2-3
v_gene: TRBV19

CDR3aa: CASSYSRGDTYEQYF
CDR3nt: TGTGCCAGCAGTTACTCGAGAGGGGACACCTACGAGCAGTACTTC
len: 15
d_gene: -
j_gene: TRBJ2-7
v_gene: TRBV6-5

CDR3aa: CASSQVNQETQYF
CDR3nt: TGTGCCAGCAGCCAAGTTAACCAAGAGACCCAGTACTTC
len: 13
d_gene: -
j_gene: TRBJ2-5
v_gene: TRBV14

CDR3aa: CASSLVWSGRDDGNSPLHF
CDR3nt: TGTGCCAGCAGCTTAGTTTGGTCAGGGAGGGATGACGGTAATTCACCCCTCCACTTT
len: 19
d_gene: -
j_gene: TRBJ1-6
v_gene: TRBV11-2

CDR3aa: CAWNPGQGDYGYTF
CDR3nt: TGTGCCTGGAACCCCGGGCAGGGAGACTATGGCTACACCTTC
len: 14
d_gene: -
j_gene: TRBJ1-2
v_gene: TRBV30

CDR3aa: CASSGGLAGTDTQYF
CDR3nt: TGTGCCAGCAGCGGGGGACTAGCGGGCACAGATACGCAGTATTTT
len: 15
d_gene: TRBD2
j_gene: TRBJ2-3
v_gene: TRBV5-4

CDR3aa: CASSVATGWSGYTF
CDR3nt: TGTGCCAGCAGCGTAGCTACAGGGTGGAGCGGCTACACCTTC
len: 14
d_gene: -
j_gene: TRBJ1-2
v_gene: TRBV9

CDR3aa: CASSDPISVNTGELFF
CDR3nt: TGTGCCAGCAGTGATCCCATTTCCGTGAACACCGGGGAGCTGTTTTTT
len: 16
d_gene: -
j_gene: TRBJ2-2
v_gene: TRBV6-1

CDR3aa: CARSPRQGVDTEAFF
CDR3nt: TGCGCCCGCAGCCCGCGACAGGGGGTCGACACTGAAGCTTTCTTT
len: 15
d_gene: TRBD1
j_gene: TRBJ1-1
v_gene: TRBV4-1

CDR3aa: CASSASGVYEQYF
CDR3nt: TGCGCCAGCAGTGCTAGCGGGGTCTACGAGCAGTACTTC
len: 13
d_gene: TRBD2
j_gene: TRBJ2-7
v_gene: TRBV4-1

CDR3aa: CASSGGQGAETQYF
CDR3nt: TGCGCCAGCAGCGGGGGACAGGGGGCGGAGACCCAGTACTTC
len: 14
d_gene: TRBD1
j_gene: TRBJ2-5
v_gene: TRBV5-1

CDR3aa: CASSSSGSGQPQHF
CDR3nt: TGTGCCAGCAGCTCCTCTGGGTCAGGTCAGCCCCAGCATTTT
len: 14
d_gene: -
j_gene: TRBJ1-5
v_gene: TRBV7-8